This T cell receptor beta chain appears in the sequencing data of a study of shared clonotypes between healthy human individuals. About the study: For every donor, three CD4 naive, three CD4 memory, two CD8 naive and one CD8 memory plates were used. Study outcomes and limitations: Only blood samples were collected, and tissue repertoires likely differ.

Each sorted subset replicate got 200 ng genomic DNA, roughly 33,000 genomes. Per the study methods: Filtering was not the same, since immunoSEQ gave junction-only sequences without quality scores. The protocol was immunoSEQ multiplex PCR, while the TCRdb copy is restricted to in-frame clones and leaves out a portion. Clonal size and the V and J genes are those of that table, whereas D and trimming came from the DNA. The repertoire holds 2 million or so clones, with approximately 94% as singletons. CD45RO-negative, CCR7-positively selected cells formed the naive CD8 fraction, excluding terminally differentiated effector memory CD45RA+ cells. The germline V gene has CDR1 MGHDK and CDR2 SYGVNS. The CDR3 has 14 residues. With 6 bases clipped from V and 6 bases from J, the junction kept 6 bases outside the gene matches. Regarding this clone: What it binds is not known.

Sequencing was performed on naive CD8+ T cells sorted from blood. The chain joins TRBV25-1 to TRBJ1-5; 9 bases are a match to TRBD1. This clonotype originated in a man between 18 and 35 years old in good health. The CDR3 DNA is TGTGCCAGCAGCACAGGGGGCACGGCTCAGCCCCAGCATTTT. Translated: CASSTGGTAQPQHF. The full variable domain, with the rest looked up from reference TRBV25-1 and TRBJ1-5, is EADIYQTPRYLVIGTGKKITLECSQTMGHDKMYWYQQDPGMELHLIHYSYGVNSTEKGDLSSESTVSRIRTEHFPLTLESARPSHTSQYLCASSTGGTAQPQHFGDGTRLSIL.